Described below is a single T cell receptor beta chain sequence and its context. The entry originates in a study of T cell changes during pregnancy in multiple sclerosis. Here immunoSEQ multiplex PCR was the method, and the copy in TCRdb shows in-frame clones only, minus some. In the table there are about 62,000 clones, roughly nine tenths of which are singletons. The sequence derives from a female donor with multiple sclerosis, enrolled in a pregnancy study. The source was peripheral blood, collected in the first trimester of pregnancy.

Here the CDR3 reads CASSLGRGEQYF. The CDR3, as DNA: TGTGCCAGCAGCTTAGGGAGGGGCGAGCAGTACTTC. The chain combines TRBV7-9 with TRBJ2-7; weak D call: TRBD2 (6 bases). There are 12 residues in the CDR3. Germline V lookup: CDR1 SEHNR, CDR2 FQNEAQ (reference sequence). Trimming removed 1 base at V and 6 bases at J, with 7 bases between.